The T cell receptor (beta chain) under discussion was sequenced for a study of post-analysis software for immune sequencing data. With regard to this clonotype: Its specificity is not known.

General study points: Relative to controls, patients with multiple sclerosis showed significantly lower normalized Chao1 diversity. Samples from a shared batch, those prepared together, strongly co-clustered by F measure. Five or six TRBV segments were more frequent in patients than controls; TRBV5-6, TRBV5-1 and TRBV20-1 belonged to this group.

Unique-molecular-identifier-tagged TCR beta cDNA libraries were used. Roughly 500,000 cDNA molecules were obtained per 1 to 10 million input T cells. MiXCR, run by TCRdb on the PCR reads, gives a single entry per CDR3 protein. The table includes almost 700,000 distinct CDR3 sequences, roughly three fifths detected once. V shed 5 bases, J shed 4 bases, and the junction held 3 bases outside the gene matches. CDR1 is KGHSH, CDR2 LQKENI, per germline. CDR3 size: 14 residues. The chain joins TRBV18 to TRBJ2-7; 12 bases agree with TRBD2. This TCR derives from a girl aged 2-10 years with multiple sclerosis. Sequenced sample: blood. CDR3 coding DNA: TGTGCCAGCTCATCGACTAGCGGGGGATACGAGCAGTACTTC. The encoded protein is CASSSTSGGYEQYF.